The clone carrying this T cell receptor beta chain was seen a handful of times. Its antigen is still unknown. Some clones are missing from TCRdb's copy, which holds only in-frame ones; the method was immunoSEQ multiplex PCR. The table shows 50,000 to 55,000 clones, with roughly 86% occurring only once. This entry comes from a study of T cell responses to AZD1222 COVID-19 vaccine. General observations from the study: With two AZD1222 doses given, Spike-specific TCR breadth and depth both rose. Spike-spanning, vaccine-associated CD4 TCRs were dominant at 160-218 and 743-854.

Per the germline V gene, CDR1 is GTSNPN and CDR2 is SVGIG (reference sequence). J lost 2 bases, V lost 5 bases, and 14 bases had no gene match. The CDR3 has 17 residues. The source material was peripheral blood, sampled 28 days after the second AZD1222 dose. The J gene is TRBJ2-1, the V gene TRBV30, with TRBD1 matching over 8 bases. The receptor was derived from an adult who received the AZD1222 COVID-19 vaccine. The DNA of the CDR3 is TGTGCCTGGCAACCACTGAAACAGGGGGGTCCCTACAATGAGCAGTTCTTC. This gives the protein CAWQPLKQGGPYNEQFF.